This T cell receptor (beta chain) was recorded in a study of radiation and T cells in renal cell carcinoma. The time point is: baseline pretreatment blood. As for treatment: 15 Gy SBRT to primary tumor, nephrectomy 4 weeks later. V shed 5 bases and J shed 1 base, with 8 bases lying between them. Germline loops: CDR1 SGHNT, CDR2 YENEEA. This CDR3 has 13 residues. Assay: immunoSEQ multiplex PCR; the TCRdb copy retains only in-frame clones and omits some. The sample consists of approximately 140,000 clones, 88% of them appearing once. The chain uses TRBV11-3 and TRBJ2-5; a weak D match, TRBD2 (6 bases). The sequence was obtained from a woman in her 70s with renal cell carcinoma. The sequenced sample was blood, obtained from a patient whose treatment included radiotherapy and nephrectomy. The CDR3 spells CASSAGGQETQYF. The CDR3 DNA sequence: TGTGCCAGCAGCGCCGGGGGCCAAGAGACCCAGTACTTC.